The clone carrying this T cell receptor beta chain came up a few times. Its cognate antigen is unknown. V lost 0 bases and J 0 bases, leaving 9 bases between the germline ends. The CDR3 covers 15 residues. The germline V gene has CDR1 SGHRS and CDR2 YFSETQ. The entry originates in a study of T cell responses to AZD1222 COVID-19 vaccine. This table comes from immunoSEQ multiplex PCR, and its TCRdb copy is limited to in-frame clones, with some not included. The sample carries approximately 130,000 clones, roughly 88% recorded once. Findings of the study overall: White British donors predominated, females outnumbered males, and clonal diversity was possibly underestimated. Sampling captured repertoires only after the peak T cell response. Targeting of unmutated variant regions was reportedly seen in nearly half of spike-specific TCRs. Spike-specific TCRs gained breadth and depth after people received two AZD1222 doses.

The chain links TRBV5-1 to TRBJ1-1; D call uncertain. The input for sequencing was peripheral blood, taken 28 days after the second AZD1222 dose. This sequence was found in an adult who received the AZD1222 COVID-19 vaccine. CDR3 region: CASSLGAGMNTEAFF. In nucleotides, the CDR3 is TGCGCCAGCAGCTTGGGCGCGGGTATGAACACTGAAGCTTTCTTT.